Included here is one T cell receptor beta chain sequence, with context. This sample is part of a study of cytomegalovirus exposure and HLA in healthy donors. Study overall: There were under 130 million unique TCR beta sequences, drawn from about 200 million T cells, in an earlier analysis.

The CDR3 contains 18 residues. Germline V gives CDR1 SGHDN, CDR2 FVKESK. V shed 0 bases, J shed 2 bases, and the junction held 8 bases outside the gene matches. The primer mix had 60 Vbeta and 13 Jbeta primers. Only in-frame clones appear in the TCRdb table, and some are missing; sequencing was by immunoSEQ multiplex PCR. The profile shows around 150,000 clones, 80% to 90% of them singletons. The clonotype comes from a man aged 18 to 30 in good health and CMV-seropositive. Sequencing was carried out using PBMCs. The chain combines TRBV14 with TRBJ2-7, with TRBD2 identical over 12 bases. The CDR3 loop reads CASSQEGVLAGGPYEQYF. Written as DNA, the CDR3 is TGTGCCAGCAGCCAAGAAGGGGTACTAGCGGGGGGTCCCTACGAGCAGTACTTC.